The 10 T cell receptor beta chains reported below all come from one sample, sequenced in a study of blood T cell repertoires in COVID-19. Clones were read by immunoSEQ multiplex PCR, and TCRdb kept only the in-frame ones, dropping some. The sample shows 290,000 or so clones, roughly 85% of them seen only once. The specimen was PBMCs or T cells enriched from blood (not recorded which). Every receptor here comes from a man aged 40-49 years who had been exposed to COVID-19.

In DNA, the CDR3 is TGTGCCAGTAGTAGGCAGGGAACGTACCAAGAGACCCAGTACTTC. This codes for CASSRQGTYQETQYF. The chain recombines TRBV19 with TRBJ2-5; D may be TRBD1 (5 bases). CDR1 and CDR2 (germline): LNHDA, SQIVND (reference sequence). V gave up 4 bases and J gave up 0 bases, with 12 bases separating them. This CDR3 has 15 residues.

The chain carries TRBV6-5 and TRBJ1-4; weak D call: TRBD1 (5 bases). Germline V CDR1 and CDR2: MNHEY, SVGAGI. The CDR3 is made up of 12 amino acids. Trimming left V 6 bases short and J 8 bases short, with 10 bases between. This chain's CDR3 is CASSQGREKLFF. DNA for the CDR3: TGTGCCAGCAGCCAGGGTCGGGAAAAACTGTTTTTT.

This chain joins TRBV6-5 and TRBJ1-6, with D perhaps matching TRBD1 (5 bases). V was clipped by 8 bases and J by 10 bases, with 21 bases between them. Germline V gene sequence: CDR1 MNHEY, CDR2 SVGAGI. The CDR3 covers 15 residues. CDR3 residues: CASVPRGEGGSPLHF. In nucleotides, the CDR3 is TGTGCCAGCGTCCCAAGAGGGGAGGGAGGATCACCCCTCCACTTT.

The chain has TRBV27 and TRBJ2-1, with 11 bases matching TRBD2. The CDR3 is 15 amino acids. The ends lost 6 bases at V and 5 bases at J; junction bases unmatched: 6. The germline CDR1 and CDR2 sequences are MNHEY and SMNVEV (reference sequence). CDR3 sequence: CASRGLLAGDNEQFF. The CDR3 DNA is TGTGCCAGCAGAGGTCTACTAGCGGGGGACAATGAGCAGTTCTTC.

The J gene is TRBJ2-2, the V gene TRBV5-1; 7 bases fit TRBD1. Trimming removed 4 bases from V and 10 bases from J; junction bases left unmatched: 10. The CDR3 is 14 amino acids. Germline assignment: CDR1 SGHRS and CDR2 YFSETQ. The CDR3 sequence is CASSQTTGNEELFF. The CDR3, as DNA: TGCGCCAGCAGCCAGACGACAGGGAATGAGGAGCTGTTTTTT.

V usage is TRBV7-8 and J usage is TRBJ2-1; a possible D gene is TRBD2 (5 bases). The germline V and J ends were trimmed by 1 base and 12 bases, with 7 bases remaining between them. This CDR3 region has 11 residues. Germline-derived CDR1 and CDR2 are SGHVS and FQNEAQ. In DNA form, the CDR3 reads TGTGCCAGCAGCTTAGGAGGGAGGCAGTTCTTC. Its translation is CASSLGGRQFF.

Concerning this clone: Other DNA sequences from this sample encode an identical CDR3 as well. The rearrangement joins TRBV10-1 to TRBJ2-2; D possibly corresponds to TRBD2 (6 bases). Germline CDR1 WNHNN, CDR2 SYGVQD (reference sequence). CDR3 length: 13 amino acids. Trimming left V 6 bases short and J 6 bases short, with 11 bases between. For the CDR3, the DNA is TGCGCCAGCAGGGCCGGGAGCGCCGGGGAGCTGTTTTTT. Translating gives CASRAGSAGELFF.

In DNA form, the CDR3 reads TGTGCCCCCGGCGGGGGCGGGAGGGCCGATGAGCAGTTCTTC. Its translation is CAPGGGGRADEQFF. The chain combines TRBV2 with TRBJ2-1, with TRBD2 matching over 9 bases. V dropped 11 bases and J dropped 8; count of bases not matched to a gene: 13. CDR1 SNHLY and CDR2 FYNNEI come from the germline V gene. This CDR3 region has 14 residues.

The CDR3 DNA follows: TGTGCCAGCAGCTTAGCGCGAGAGACCCAGTACTTC. It is translated as CASSLARETQYF. This chain joins TRBV7-9 and TRBJ2-5; D is unresolved. Trimming shortened V by 0 bases and J by 4 bases, and 3 bases separated the two germline ends. This CDR3 has 12 amino acids. The germline V gene encodes CDR1 SEHNR and CDR2 FQNEAQ (reference sequence).

The CDR3 here is CASRTGEADTQYF. In nucleotides, the CDR3 is TGTGCCAGCAGGACAGGGGAGGCAGATACGCAGTATTTT. This chain connects TRBV12-3 or TRBV12-4 to TRBJ2-3, with 8 bases that match TRBD1. V was pared by 6 bases and J by 4 bases, with 3 bases of the junction left unmatched. The CDR3 runs 13 residues.